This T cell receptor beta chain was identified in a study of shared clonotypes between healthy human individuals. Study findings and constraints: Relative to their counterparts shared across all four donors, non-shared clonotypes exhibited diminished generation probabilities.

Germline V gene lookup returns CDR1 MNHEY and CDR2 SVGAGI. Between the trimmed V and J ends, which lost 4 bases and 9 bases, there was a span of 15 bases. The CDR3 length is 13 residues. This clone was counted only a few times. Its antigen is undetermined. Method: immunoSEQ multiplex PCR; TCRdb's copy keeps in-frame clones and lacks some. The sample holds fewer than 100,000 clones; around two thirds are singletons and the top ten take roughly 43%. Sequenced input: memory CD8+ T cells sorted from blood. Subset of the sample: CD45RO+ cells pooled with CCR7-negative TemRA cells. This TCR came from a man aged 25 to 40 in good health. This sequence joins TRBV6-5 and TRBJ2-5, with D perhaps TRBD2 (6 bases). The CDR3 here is CASSLRAPGAQYF. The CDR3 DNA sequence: TGTGCCAGCAGTTTGAGAGCCCCGGGGGCCCAGTACTTC.